This T cell receptor beta chain was profiled in a study of T cells in Graves' hyperthyroidism and ophthalmopathy (dated by TCRdb to about 2019). With respect to the entire study: TCR V-J signatures able to tell the groups apart were searched for in a discovery cohort of around 95 patients, of whom under 45 had Graves' ophthalmopathy and about 60 had stable Graves' hyperthyroidism. The paper describes TCR Vbeta CDR3 sequencing of around 130 peripheral blood samples, made up of 43 ophthalmopathy patients, roughly 75 hyperthyroidism patients and 17 progressor patients. The 100 discovery patients were randomly split 7:3 into training and test sets. In several Graves' hyperthyroidism patients, the study also compared T-cell repertoires from thyroid tissue with T-cell repertoires from blood. After blood sampling, hyperthyroidism patients were treated with methimazole at a starting dose of 30 mg daily, and ophthalmopathy patients were treated with high-dose intravenous methylprednisolone. Prospective prediction of ophthalmopathy was tested in an independent validation cohort of fewer than 20 hyperthyroidism patients and 15 to 17 patients who later progressed to ophthalmopathy. Beyond this particular receptor, the publication reports: Most expanded thyroid clonotypes (frequency above 0.001) were also found in blood, which suggests that blood repertoires may mirror thyroid immune responses. A model built on a 13 V-J signature distinguished ophthalmopathy from stable hyperthyroidism, reaching around 88% sensitivity and 81.08% specificity in cross-validation and 80%/75% in testing. Sample size was not statistically predetermined, and investigators were not blinded to group allocation. In validation, the model predicted progression to ophthalmopathy a median of around six months before onset, with over 55% sensitivity and about 72% specificity.

TCR beta CDR3 regions were amplified from RNA transcripts. For the first round of RT-PCR on the TCR CDR3, the HTBI primer set was used together with the Qiagen OneStep RT-PCR kit. Libraries were constructed in a second round of multiplex PCR, after which size selection and purification were performed. Paired-end sequencing of the libraries was performed with 100 bp reads on an Illumina HiSeq2000. Processing in the source paper ran as follows. SOAPnuke was used to process the raw data, with reads discarded if the reads contained adapters or uncalled bases, had a mean Phred below 15, or lacked an exact constant-primer or identifier match. High-quality paired reads were merged with COPE v1.2.5, and unique nucleotide sequences were defined as clonotypes. MiTCR v1.1 was used to align the clonotypes against IMGT TRBV, TRBD and TRBJ reference segments. Analysis was restricted to V-J combinations with a frequency above 0.0001, which covered roughly 99% of repertoires. The TCS score was defined as the ratio of F50 (clonal expansion) to E x V (chaos), calculated using BLOSUM62-based TCRdist between CDR3 peptides within each V-J. Welch's t-statistics and random forest reduced roughly 500 V-J features to 13, which were used in a naive Bayes classifier (R e1071). Thyroid-blood repertoire similarity was quantified with the Morisita-Horn index. Through fastp at Q25 and MiXCR, TCRdb rebuilt clones from the public reads, retaining in-frame beta chains. Under each unique CDR3 protein, matching rows form one entry showing the most common genes and DNA. TCRdb, not the authors, supplied the V and J calls. This sample is represented by 530,000 or so distinct CDR3 sequences; roughly 46% of them were singletons. The top ten hold around 7.7% of the sample.

Details on this clonotype: The target of this receptor is not known. A junction end diverges from the germline sequence, so it may reflect a read error.

Graves' hyperthyroidism was defined as stable when no progression to ophthalmopathy occurred over 18 months of follow-up. Hyperthyroidism patients were aged 18 to 65 years and newly diagnosed, with disease duration of less than 2 months. The study excluded patients with uncontrolled infections, other autoimmune diseases, pregnancy or lactation. Diagnoses were based on clinical symptoms, serum thyroxine and TRAb, thyroid ultrasound and orbital computed tomography. Total RNA was extracted using Trizol reagent, and RNA quality was assessed on an Agilent 2100 Bioanalyzer. The CDR3 runs 11 residues from the cysteine to the phenylalanine. The read is trimmed to its CDR3 DNA, 33 bases read in frame from base 1. CDR1 and CDR2 were assigned from the germline V gene as SGHTA and FQGNSA.

The specimen sequenced was peripheral blood or thyroid tissue (not recorded which). This sequence originates from a woman aged 18-30 years with Graves' hyperthyroidism. The rearrangement joined TRBV7-2 to TRBJ2-1, with the D gene not clear enough to name. The CDR3 protein sequence reads: CAGSLYTRWFF. The nucleotides read TGTGCCGGCAGCTTATATACTCGTTGGTTCTTC.